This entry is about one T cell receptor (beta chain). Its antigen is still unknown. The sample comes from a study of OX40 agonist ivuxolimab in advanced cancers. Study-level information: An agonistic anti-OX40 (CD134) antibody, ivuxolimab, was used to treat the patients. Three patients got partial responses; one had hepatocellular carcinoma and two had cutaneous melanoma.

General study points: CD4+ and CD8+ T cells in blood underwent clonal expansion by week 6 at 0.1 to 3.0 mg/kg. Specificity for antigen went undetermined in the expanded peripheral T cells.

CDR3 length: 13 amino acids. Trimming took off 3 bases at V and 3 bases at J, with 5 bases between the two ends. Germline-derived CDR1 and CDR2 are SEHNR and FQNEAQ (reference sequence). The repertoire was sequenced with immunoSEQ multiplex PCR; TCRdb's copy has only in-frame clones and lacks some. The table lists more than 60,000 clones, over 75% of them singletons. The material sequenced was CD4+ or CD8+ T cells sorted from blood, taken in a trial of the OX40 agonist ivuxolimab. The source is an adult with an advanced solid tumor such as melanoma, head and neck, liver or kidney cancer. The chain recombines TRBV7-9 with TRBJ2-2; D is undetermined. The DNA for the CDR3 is TGTGCCAGCAGCTTCGCTTACACCGGGGAGCTGTTTTTT. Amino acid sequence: CASSFAYTGELFF.